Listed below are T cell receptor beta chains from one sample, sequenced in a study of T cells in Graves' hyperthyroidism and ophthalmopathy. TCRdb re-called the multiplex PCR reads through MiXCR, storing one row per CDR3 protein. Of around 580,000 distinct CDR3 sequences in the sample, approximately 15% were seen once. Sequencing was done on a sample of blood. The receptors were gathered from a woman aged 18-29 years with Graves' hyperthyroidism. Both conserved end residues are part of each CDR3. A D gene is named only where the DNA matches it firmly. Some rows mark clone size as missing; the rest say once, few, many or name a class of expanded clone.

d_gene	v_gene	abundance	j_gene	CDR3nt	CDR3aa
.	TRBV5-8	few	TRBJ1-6	TGTGCCAGCAGCTTAACAGGAAATTCACCCCTCCACTTT	CASSLTGNSPLHF
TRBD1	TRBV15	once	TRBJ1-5	TGTGCCACCAGCCGAAGACAGGGGAATCAGCCCCAGCATTTT	CATSRRQGNQPQHF
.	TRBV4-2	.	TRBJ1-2	TGTGCCAGCAGCCAAGATCTCCCTGCTAACTATGGCTACACCTTC	CASSQDLPANYGYTF
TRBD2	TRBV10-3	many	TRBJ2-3	TGTGCCATCAGTGATTTTTCGGGAGGGACCCGCACAGATACGCAGTATTTT	CAISDFSGGTRTDTQYF
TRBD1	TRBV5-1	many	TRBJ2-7	TGCGCCAGCAGCGACCTTTCGACAGGGGCCCACGAGCAGTACTTC	CASSDLSTGAHEQYF
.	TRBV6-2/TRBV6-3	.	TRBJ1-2	TGTGCCAGCAGCATTACCTCTAACTATGGCTACACCTTC	CASSITSNYGYTF
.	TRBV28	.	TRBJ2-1	TGTGCCAGCATCGATTACAAAACCTACAATGAGCAGTTCTTC	CASIDYKTYNEQFF
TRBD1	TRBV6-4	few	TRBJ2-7	TGTGCCAGCAGTGACTCAAGCAACAGGGGTCAAACGAAGAACGAGCAGTACTTC	CASSDSSNRGQTKNEQYF
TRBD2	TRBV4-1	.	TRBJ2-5	TGCGCCAGCAGCCTAGGACTAGCGGGAGTTCTAGAGACCCAGTACTTC	CASSLGLAGVLETQYF
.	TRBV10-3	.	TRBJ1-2	TGTGCCATCAGTGAGAGCTATGGCTACACCTTC	CAISESYGYTF
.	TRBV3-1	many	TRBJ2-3	TGTGCCAGCAGCCGGCACAGGGTCGATGAACTCACAGATACGCAGTATTTT	CASSRHRVDELTDTQYF
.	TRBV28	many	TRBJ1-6	TGTGCCAGCACGACGGGTCGCGGTGGCACCCTCCACTTT	CASTTGRGGTLHF
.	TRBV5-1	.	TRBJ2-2	TGCGCCAGCAGCTTGTCTGGCTCGAACACCGGGGAGCTGTTTTTT	CASSLSGSNTGELFF
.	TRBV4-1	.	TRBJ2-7	TGCGCCAGCAGCCACAATCGGATGGGTGGGTCCTACGAGCAGTACTTC	CASSHNRMGGSYEQYF
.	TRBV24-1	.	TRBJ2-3	TGTGCCACCGGGGGGGCCGATACGCAGTATTTT	CATGGADTQYF